This T cell receptor (beta chain) was obtained from a study of regulatory T cells in long-lasting Graves disease. Arm-PCR of CDR3 regions and iRepertoire HTBI primers were the basis on which TCR beta libraries were built. TCRdb processed the multiplex PCR reads anew with MiXCR; each CDR3 protein has one entry. The top ten clones hold over 25% of a sample with about 340,000 distinct CDR3 sequences, about 20% of them seen once. Time point meaning: persistent/refractory GD, antithyroid drugs over 5 years with positive TRAb. PBMC RNA served as the TCR library source. Between the trimmed V and J ends, which lost 0 bases and 5 bases, there was a span of 6 bases. Germline assignment: CDR1 SGHRS and CDR2 YFSETQ. CDR3 length: 12 amino acids. Points from the study as a whole: Under persistent disease, TRBV28, TRBJ1-2 and TRBJ2-5 were used preferentially.

This clonotype appeared a single time. Its cognate antigen is unknown. The chain joins TRBV5-1 to TRBJ2-7; D uncertain. This TCR derives from a female donor with Graves disease. The source was peripheral blood mononuclear cells (PBMCs), collected when the disease was refractory, from a patient treated with antithyroid drugs. CDR3 loop: CASSLEGHEQYF. CDR3 coding DNA: TGCGCCAGCAGCTTGGAAGGTCACGAGCAGTACTTC.